The 26 T cell receptor beta chains reported below all come from one sample, sequenced in a study of cytomegalovirus exposure and HLA in healthy donors listed by TCRdb under 2017. Libraries were prepared through the immunoSEQ multiplex PCR assay. For the multiplex PCR, a mixture combining 60 forward primers for TCR Vbeta segments and 13 reverse primers for TCR Jbeta segments was used. This immuneACCESS table, as held by TCRdb, lists in-frame sequences with V and J called but not all clones. Of the missing ones, under half trace to an unresolved V gene in checked studies; the others have no known cause. The sample includes under 200,000 clones, with around 83% observed a single time. The ten most abundant clones make up approximately 1% of the sample. What was sequenced was PBMCs. These receptors came from a girl aged 2 to 9 in good health and CMV-seropositive.

This chain joins TRBV7-3 and TRBJ2-2, with 10 nucleotides matching TRBD2. V was pared by 5 bases and J by 6 bases, with 12 bases of the junction left unmatched. CDR1 is SGHTA, CDR2 FQGTGA, per germline. The CDR3 is 17 amino acids. The CDR3 here is CASSTTPGLAFPGELFF. DNA of the CDR3: TGTGCCAGCAGCACGACGCCGGGACTAGCGTTCCCCGGGGAGCTGTTTTTT.

The chain joins TRBV15 to TRBJ2-2, with TRBD1 as a possible D gene (6 bases). Trimming shortened V by 3 bases and J by 1 base, and 12 bases separated the two germline ends. This CDR3 has 16 residues. Looked up from germline, CDR1 is LNHNV and CDR2 is YYDKDF (reference sequence). The CDR3 loop reads CATSRTYRENTGELFF. The CDR3 DNA reads TGTGCCACCAGCAGGACCTACAGGGAGAACACCGGGGAGCTGTTTTTT.

Details on this clone: One end of the junction varies from germline; a read error may be responsible. This chain links TRBV28 with TRBJ2-3; tentatively, D is TRBD1 (6 bases). The CDR3 is 12 residues long. Germline-derived CDR1 and CDR2 are MDHEN and SYDVKM. The CDR3 DNA reads as TGTGCCAGCTACCAAGGGGGTCTACCCCTACTCTTT. Translating gives CASYQGGLPLLF.

The chain joins TRBV5-1 to TRBJ2-1, with 8 bases matching TRBD2. CDR1 and CDR2 (germline): SGHRS, YFSETQ. The CDR3 sequence is 17 residues long. The J segment lost 6 bases and the V segment lost 2 bases, leaving 13 bases of the junction unmatched. The CDR3: CASSFISGTLSFNEQFF. The CDR3 nucleotides read TGCGCCAGCAGCTTTATTAGCGGGACGCTCAGTTTCAATGAGCAGTTCTTC.

V and J are TRBV5-1 and TRBJ2-2; 10 positions agree with TRBD2. The trim removed 3 bases at V and 6 bases at J, leaving 8 bases unmatched. The CDR3 contains 16 residues. Germline V gives CDR1 SGHRS, CDR2 YFSETQ. In nucleotides, the CDR3 is TGCGCCAGCAGCTCGTGGACTAGCGGTATCGCCGGGGAGCTGTTTTTT. Translation: CASSSWTSGIAGELFF.

This clone was recorded a few times. This chain connects TRBV5-1 to TRBJ2-2; D possibly corresponds to TRBD2 (6 bases). V gave up 3 bases and J gave up 1 base, with 10 bases separating them. CDR3 length: 15 amino acids. From germline, CDR1 is SGHRS and CDR2 YFSETQ. The CDR3 reads CASSWGSGNTGELFF. CDR3 nucleotide sequence: TGCGCCAGCAGCTGGGGTAGCGGGAACACCGGGGAGCTGTTTTTT. The complete variable domain, with remaining parts taken from reference TRBV5-1 and TRBJ2-2, reads KAGVTQTPRYLIKTRGQQVTLSCSPISGHRSVSWYQQTPGQGLQFLFEYFSETQRNKGNFPGRFSGRQFSNSRSEMNVSTLELGDSALYLCASSWGSGNTGELFFGEGSRLTVL.

The CDR3 DNA follows: TGTGCCAGCAGAGGACTAGCGTTCTCCTACGAGCAGTACTTC. Translated, it gives CASRGLAFSYEQYF. The chain recombines TRBV28 with TRBJ2-7, with TRBD2 matching over 9 bases. CDR1 is MDHEN and CDR2 is SYDVKM in the germline V gene. The V gene end was trimmed by 6 bases and the J gene end by 0 bases; junction bases not matched to a gene: 3. This CDR3 contains 14 residues.

This clone was seen a single time. This chain connects TRBV4-2 to TRBJ2-2, with TRBD2 identical over 10 bases. The germline V gene encodes CDR1 LGHNA and CDR2 YNFKEQ. Trimming removed 5 bases from V and 1 base from J; junction bases left unmatched: 1. The CDR3 length is 15 residues. The CDR3 spells CASSKREGNTGELFF. CDR3 nucleotides: TGTGCCAGCAGCAAGCGGGAGGGGAACACCGGGGAGCTGTTTTTT.

This chain joins TRBV30 and TRBJ2-2; tentative D call: TRBD1 (6 bases). The CDR3 spans 14 residues. The V and J ends lost 1 base and 9 bases respectively, with 15 bases between them. Germline loops: CDR1 GTSNPN, CDR2 SVGIG (reference sequence). CDR3 protein: CAWSGRLQGRELFF. The CDR3 DNA sequence: TGTGCCTGGAGTGGGAGACTACAGGGCCGGGAGCTGTTTTTT.

The V and J genes are TRBV27 and TRBJ1-2; D may be TRBD1 (6 bases). This CDR3 region has 15 residues. The V gene's germline CDR1 is MNHEY and CDR2 SMNVEV (reference sequence). V was trimmed by 7 bases and J by 7 bases, leaving 22 bases between them. The CDR3 bases are TGTGCCAGCAACCTCAGACAGGACCTTTCGGGTGGCTACACCTTC. Protein: CASNLRQDLSGGYTF.

The chain is built from TRBV7-9 and TRBJ2-5, with 8 bases fitting TRBD1. The germline V gene has CDR1 SEHNR and CDR2 FQNEAQ (reference sequence). The J segment lost 4 bases and the V segment lost 0 bases, leaving 10 bases of the junction unmatched. The CDR3 consists of 17 residues. Here the CDR3 reads CASSLASGTGRRETQYF. CDR3 nucleotides: TGTGCCAGCAGCTTAGCCTCCGGGACAGGTAGAAGAGAGACCCAGTACTTC.

The chain couples TRBV4-2 to TRBJ2-7; maybe TRBD2 (7 bases). Germline lookup yields CDR1 LGHNA and CDR2 YNFKEQ. The length of the CDR3 is 15 residues. Trimming pared 0 bases from V and 7 bases from J, leaving 16 bases between. The DNA for the CDR3 is TGTGCCAGCAGCCAAGACTTGGGGGGGCGGTGGGAGCAGTACTTC. Translated: CASSQDLGGRWEQYF.

This chain connects TRBV30 to TRBJ2-7; no clear D gene. The CDR3 extends over 11 amino acids. Germline CDR1 is GTSNPN and CDR2 is SVGIG (reference sequence). With 0 bases removed from V and 7 bases from J, the gap between germline ends came to 7 bases. The CDR3 is CAWSVPREQYF. Here the CDR3 DNA reads TGTGCCTGGAGTGTTCCGAGGGAGCAGTACTTC.

The chain combines TRBV7-9 with TRBJ2-3; D perhaps matches TRBD1 (6 bases). Germline CDR1 and CDR2: SEHNR and FQNEAQ (reference sequence). Trimming took off 8 bases at V and 8 bases at J, with 14 bases between the two ends. The CDR3 has 12 amino acids. In DNA form, the CDR3 reads TGTGCCAGCGGCGAACAAGGGGGTACGCAGTATTTT. Its translation: CASGEQGGTQYF.

The chain couples TRBV6-6 to TRBJ2-5; D is possibly TRBD2 (6 bases). The CDR3 consists of 13 residues. V was pared by 7 bases and J by 5 bases, with 14 bases between. The germline V gene encodes CDR1 MNHNY and CDR2 SVGAGI (reference sequence). The CDR3 spells CASMDYKRETQYF. The CDR3, as DNA: TGTGCCAGCATGGACTATAAGCGGGAGACCCAGTACTTC.

This chain uses TRBV6-5 with TRBJ1-1, with D possibly matching TRBD1 (5 bases). The V end was cut by 9 bases, the J end by 4 bases, with 15 bases between. Germline loops: CDR1 MNHEY, CDR2 SVGAGI. This CDR3 comprises 13 residues. The DNA of the CDR3 is TGTGCCAGTACCCGGGGGGGAAGCACTGAAGCTTTCTTT. Its protein is CASTRGGSTEAFF.

The V gene is TRBV11-2, the J gene TRBJ1-5; possibly TRBD1 for D (5 bases). The CDR3 extends over 17 amino acids. The germline V gene encodes CDR1 SGHAT and CDR2 FQNNGV. The V end was cut by 1 base, the J end by 1 base, with 14 bases between. As DNA, the CDR3 is TGTGCCAGCAGCTTAGGGGACTTCGTTGGAAGCAATCAGCCCCAGCATTTT. Its translation: CASSLGDFVGSNQPQHF.

About this clone itself: Mismatch with germline at one junction end may stem from a read error. The chain is built from TRBV28 and TRBJ2-6; 9 bases match TRBD2. The germline V gene has CDR1 MDHEN and CDR2 SYDVKM. The CDR3 is 12 residues long. Written as DNA, the CDR3 is TGTGCCAGCAGTTTATCAGCGGGAGGTACCTTTTTC. Protein: CASSLSAGGTFF.

There are a few counts of this clone. The genes are TRBV7-2 and TRBJ2-5, with TRBD2 identical over 7 bases. There are 16 residues in the CDR3. J was trimmed by 4 bases and V by 4 bases; bases with no gene match: 12. Germline loops: CDR1 SGHTA, CDR2 FQGNSA. The DNA of the CDR3 is TGTGCCAGCAGCTACAACACCGGGAGGCCCCCAGAGACCCAGTACTTC. It is translated as CASSYNTGRPPETQYF.

For this clone: The same CDR3 also results from other DNA sequences found in this sample. The chain is built from TRBV2 and TRBJ1-5, with D tentatively TRBD1 (6 bases). Germline values: CDR1 SNHLY, CDR2 FYNNEI. V was cut by 6 bases and J by 4 bases, with 10 bases left in between. The CDR3 extends over 13 amino acids. The CDR3 region is CASRETGNQPQHF. The CDR3 DNA reads TGTGCCAGCAGGGAAACAGGGAATCAGCCCCAGCATTTT.

This chain uses TRBV11-2 with TRBJ1-1; D gene ambiguous. The length of the CDR3 is 15 residues. The V end was cut by 7 bases, the J end by 4 bases, with 19 bases between. Looked up from germline, CDR1 is SGHAT and CDR2 is FQNNGV. CDR3 bases: TGTGCCAGCATCTTCTACGGGCGGGCGGGCACTGAAGCTTTCTTT. Protein: CASIFYGRAGTEAFF. Full variable domain (outside the CDR3, taken from reference TRBV11-2 and TRBJ1-1): EAGVAQSPRYKIIEKRQSVAFWCNPISGHATLYWYQQILGQGPKLLIQFQNNGVVDDSQLPKDRFSAERLKGVDSTLKIQPAKLEDSAVYLCASIFYGRAGTEAFFGQGTRLTVV.

The chain links TRBV2 to TRBJ1-2; D call uncertain. The CDR3 length is 12 residues. Per the germline V gene, CDR1 is SNHLY and CDR2 is FYNNEI. V gave up 3 bases and J gave up 4 bases, with 6 bases separating them. The CDR3 protein is CASSESLYGYTF. The DNA for the CDR3 is TGTGCCAGCAGTGAGAGCCTCTATGGCTACACCTTC.

The chain carries TRBV5-8 and TRBJ2-2, with D possibly matching TRBD2 (7 bases). The CDR3 sequence is 13 residues long. Looked up from germline, CDR1 is SGHTS and CDR2 is YDEGEE. V lost 10 bases and J 0 bases, leaving 10 bases between the germline ends. CDR3 amino acids: CAGGGPNTGELFF. DNA for the CDR3: TGTGCCGGGGGGGGGCCGAACACCGGGGAGCTGTTTTTT.

V usage is TRBV13 and J usage is TRBJ2-5; D may be TRBD2 (6 bases). V was cut by 5 bases and J by 4 bases, with 20 bases left in between. CDR3 size: 16 residues. Germline values: CDR1 PRHDT, CDR2 FYEKMQ (reference sequence). DNA of the CDR3: TGTGCCAGCAGCCTCTCCAGGGAGGTTTGGCCAGAGACCCAGTACTTC. Its translation: CASSLSREVWPETQYF.

J is TRBJ2-5 and V is TRBV6-1; TRBD1 matches 10 bases. After removal of 5 bases from V and 5 bases from J, the junction contained 8 bases not matched to a gene. This CDR3 contains 15 residues. The V gene's germline CDR1 is MNHNS and CDR2 SASEGT. In DNA, the CDR3 is TGTGCCAGCAGTCGTCCGACAGGGGGCGGGGAGACCCAGTACTTC. Translating it yields CASSRPTGGGETQYF.

The CDR3 DNA reads TGCGCCAGCAGCGGCCGGGATCAGCCCCAGCATTTT. This gives the protein CASSGRDQPQHF. This chain uses TRBV5-1 with TRBJ1-5; D unclear. Trimming left V 4 bases short and J 5 bases short, with 7 bases between. The germline CDR1 and CDR2 sequences are SGHRS and YFSETQ. CDR3 length equals 12 residues.